The clone carrying this TCR beta chain has just a few counts. Its antigen is not known. The V and J ends lost 1 base and 8 bases respectively, with 12 bases between them. Germline V gives CDR1 SGHDT, CDR2 YYEEEE. The CDR3 runs 13 residues. Sequenced material consisted of expressed TCRB transcripts (all of the isolated RNA was reverse transcribed). The data were produced by immunoSEQ multiplex PCR, yet TCRdb's version contains in-frame clones alone and is incomplete. The sample includes 350,000 to 450,000 clones, over 9.5% seen only once; the top ten take about 0.01%. This specimen belongs to a study of beta chain features in type 1 diabetes. Study-wide results and limits: Among all four CD4+ subsets, Type 1 diabetes patients had TCRB CDR3s that were moderately but significantly shorter.

V usage is TRBV5-6 and J usage is TRBJ1-2; unclear D gene. Sequenced sample: naive CD4+ T cells from blood. This TCR came from a woman aged 18-29 years with type 1 diabetes. CDR3 region: CASSLPPVRGYTF. Here the CDR3 DNA reads TGTGCCAGCAGCTTGCCGCCAGTCCGCGGCTACACCTTC.